Below, 30 T cell receptor beta chains from the same sample are listed, as sequenced in a study of blood T cell repertoires in COVID-19 (dated by TCRdb to between 2020 and 2021). To prepare the library, the immunoSEQ multiplex PCR assay was applied. In TCRdb, the immuneACCESS table is reduced to in-frame sequences with V and J assigned. These tables do not hold every clone; where another copy was compared, an unresolved V gene accounts for under half, and the others remain unexplained. The sample table contains 410,000 or so clones; only one count was recorded for 86% of them. In total, the top ten clones hold 1.4% of the sample. Sample: peripheral blood. The source of these receptors is a woman in her twenties or thirties with active or convalescent COVID-19.

CDR3 nucleotides: TGTGCCAGCACTACAGGCCTCTCTGGAAACACCATATATTTT. Encoded protein: CASTTGLSGNTIYF. The chain joins TRBV28 to TRBJ1-3, with a weak D call TRBD1 (5 bases). Trimming shortened V by 7 bases and J by 0 bases, and 10 bases separated the two germline ends. This CDR3 comprises 14 residues. CDR1 MDHEN and CDR2 SYDVKM come from the germline V gene.

A word on this clone: This specimen includes other DNA sequences encoding the same CDR3. The rearrangement joins TRBV4-2 to TRBJ2-7; D remains unclear. The CDR3 consists of 12 residues. Trimming cost V 0 bases and J 4 bases, with 4 bases left between them. CDR1 and CDR2 from the germline V gene are LGHNA and YNFKEQ. The CDR3 spells CASSQDRYEQYF. CDR3 DNA sequence: TGTGCCAGCAGCCAAGATCGGTACGAGCAGTACTTC.

The chain carries TRBV19 and TRBJ2-7, with TRBD2 matching 14 bases. The CDR3 loop spans 15 amino acids. CDR1 LNHDA and CDR2 SQIVND come from the germline V gene (reference sequence). The ends lost 5 bases at V and 5 bases at J; junction bases unmatched: 5. The CDR3 DNA reads TGTGCCAGTAGTCCAGGGACTAGCGGGAGCCACGAGCAGTACTTC. This encodes CASSPGTSGSHEQYF. Supplemented by reference TRBV19 and TRBJ2-7, the full variable domain reads DGGITQSPKYLFRKEGQNVTLSCEQNLNHDAMYWYRQDPGQGLRLIYYSQIVNDFQKGDIAEGYSVSREKKESFPLTVTSAQKNPTAFYLCASSPGTSGSHEQYFGPGTRLTVT.

This rearrangement joins TRBV25-1 to TRBJ2-3, with 12 bases aligning to TRBD2. The CDR3 covers 16 residues. Germline V gives CDR1 MGHDK, CDR2 SYGVNS. Trimming took 6 bases from V and 2 from J; bases not matched to a gene: 6. Written as DNA, the CDR3 is TGTGCCAGCAGCCCAGGACTAGCGGGGTACACAGATACGCAGTATTTT. Its protein product is CASSPGLAGYTDTQYF. Filled out from reference TRBV25-1 and TRBJ2-3, the complete variable domain reads EADIYQTPRYLVIGTGKKITLECSQTMGHDKMYWYQQDPGMELHLIHYSYGVNSTEKGDLSSESTVSRIRTEHFPLTLESARPSHTSQYLCASSPGLAGYTDTQYFGPGTRLTVL.

This chain joins TRBV7-9 and TRBJ1-4; D is possibly TRBD1 (6 bases). CDR3 length equals 15 residues. The V end lost 0 bases, the J end lost 7 bases, and 12 bases lay between the germline ends. The V gene's germline CDR1 is SEHNR and CDR2 FQNEAQ (reference sequence). The CDR3 coding sequence is TGTGCCAGCAGCTTAGCAGATGGGGGCGGTGAAAAACTGTTTTTT. Protein product: CASSLADGGGEKLFF.

V gene TRBV5-6 combines with J gene TRBJ2-1, with TRBD2 as a possible D gene (5 bases). Germline CDR1 and CDR2: SGHDT and YYEEEE. V gave up 3 bases and J gave up 1 base, with 11 bases separating them. This CDR3 contains 15 residues. The DNA for the CDR3 is TGTGCCAGCAGCTATACCCCGGGATCCTACAATGAGCAGTTCTTC. It codes for CASSYTPGSYNEQFF.

J is TRBJ1-3 and V is TRBV13, with a tentative D call TRBD1 (6 bases). V was cut by 1 base and J by 3 bases, with 10 bases left in between. CDR3 length equals 15 residues. Germline CDR1 PRHDT, CDR2 FYEKMQ (reference sequence). The CDR3 protein is CASSLVGTSGNTIYF. CDR3 nucleotides: TGTGCCAGCAGCTTAGTCGGGACAAGTGGAAACACCATATATTTT.

The chain has TRBV5-1 and TRBJ1-2, with D uncertain. In germline, CDR1 is SGHRS, CDR2 YFSETQ. V lost 0 bases and J 4 bases, leaving 13 bases between the germline ends. This CDR3 contains 15 residues. This chain's CDR3 is CASSLATTPLYGYTF. The DNA for the CDR3 is TGCGCCAGCAGCTTGGCAACCACTCCACTCTATGGCTACACCTTC.

V usage is TRBV6-1 and J usage is TRBJ1-1; D may be TRBD1 (6 bases). In germline, CDR1 is MNHNS, CDR2 SASEGT. The CDR3 runs to 15 residues. V lost 2 bases and J 1 base, leaving 11 bases between the germline ends. Written as DNA, the CDR3 is TGTGCCAGCAGTGAATTTACAGGGTCGAACACTGAAGCTTTCTTT. This gives the protein CASSEFTGSNTEAFF.

This clone occurred a few times. The CDR3 loop is CASSQEDSDNSPLHF. For the CDR3, the DNA is TGCGCCAGCAGCCAAGAGGACAGTGATAATTCACCCCTCCACTTT. The V call is TRBV4-1, the J call TRBJ1-6; D may be TRBD1 (6 bases). V lost 0 bases and J lost 5, with 8 bases in between. The CDR3 consists of 15 residues. CDR1 is MGHRA, CDR2 YSYEKL, per germline.

J is TRBJ2-3 and V is TRBV5-6; TRBD1 matches at 9 bases. Trimming cost V 1 base and J 4 bases; bases outside gene matches: 4. Germline values: CDR1 SGHDT, CDR2 YYEEEE. CDR3 length: 15 amino acids. CDR3 protein: CASSLLGQGPDTQYF. The CDR3 bases are TGTGCCAGCAGCTTGCTGGGACAGGGCCCAGATACGCAGTATTTT.

The CDR3 loop reads CSVNRENTEAFF. DNA for the CDR3: TGCAGCGTAAACAGGGAGAACACTGAAGCTTTCTTT. The rearrangement uses TRBV29-1 and TRBJ1-1; maybe TRBD1 (6 bases). This CDR3 contains 12 residues. V shed 6 bases and J shed 1 base, with 9 bases lying between them. Germline CDR1 is SQVTM and CDR2 is ANQGSEA.

The V gene is TRBV4-1, the J gene TRBJ1-3; 9 bases line up with TRBD1. The V gene's germline CDR1 is MGHRA and CDR2 YSYEKL. With 1 base clipped from V and 4 bases from J, the junction kept 5 bases outside the gene matches. The CDR3 runs 16 residues. DNA for the CDR3: TGCGCCAGCAGCCAAGTGGGGACAGGGCTCGGAAACACCATATATTTT. It codes for CASSQVGTGLGNTIYF.

The chain combines TRBV14 with TRBJ2-5; TRBD2 might be the D (5 bases). The CDR3 contains 15 residues. Per the germline V gene, CDR1 is SGHDN and CDR2 is FVKESK. Trimming took off 1 base at V and 7 bases at J, with 16 bases between the two ends. The CDR3 nucleotides are TGTGCCAGCAGCCAAGCCGTGGGCCAGGCGGGGACCCAGTACTTC. Encoded protein: CASSQAVGQAGTQYF.

The chain combines TRBV18 with TRBJ2-6; D gene unclear. The CDR3 sequence is 13 residues long. V was cut by 6 bases and J by 1 base, with 4 bases left in between. Germline V CDR1 and CDR2: KGHSH, LQKENI. This chain's CDR3 is CASSESGANVLTF. The DNA of the CDR3 is TGTGCCAGCTCGGAGTCTGGGGCCAACGTCCTGACTTTC.

V is TRBV5-6 and J is TRBJ1-1, with 8 bases that match TRBD1. In germline, CDR1 is SGHDT, CDR2 YYEEEE. The CDR3 extends over 15 amino acids. After removal of 3 bases from V and 1 base from J, the junction contained 5 bases not matched to a gene. The CDR3 sequence: CASSSEGQGNTEAFF. In DNA, the CDR3 is TGTGCCAGCAGCTCGGAAGGACAGGGGAACACTGAAGCTTTCTTT.

The chain employs TRBV6-5 and TRBJ2-5; TRBD2 is a possible D gene (7 bases). Germline CDR1 is MNHEY and CDR2 is SVGAGI. The CDR3 contains 14 residues. V was pared by 6 bases and J by 5 bases, with 16 bases between. Here the CDR3 reads CASSSGGAGETQYF. The CDR3 DNA follows: TGTGCCAGCAGCTCGGGGGGCGCAGGGGAGACCCAGTACTTC.

The rearrangement joins TRBV5-1 to TRBJ1-2; D is unclear. This CDR3 comprises 15 residues. Germline CDR1 is SGHRS and CDR2 is YFSETQ. V dropped 0 bases and J dropped 7 bases, with 16 bases sitting between them. The chain's CDR3 is CASSLGSADRGGYTF. The CDR3 DNA is TGCGCCAGCAGCTTGGGTTCCGCGGACCGGGGTGGCTACACCTTC.

The chain links TRBV5-1 to TRBJ2-5; 10 bases map to TRBD2. The CDR3 is 15 amino acids. The germline V gene encodes CDR1 SGHRS and CDR2 YFSETQ. Trimming cost V 6 bases and J 5 bases; bases outside gene matches: 10. The CDR3: CASTPLAGTWETQYF. The CDR3 DNA sequence: TGCGCCAGCACGCCACTAGCGGGAACTTGGGAGACCCAGTACTTC.

Note on this clone: Other DNA variants within this sample encode the same CDR3. This CDR3 is CASSLSARDTIYF. CDR3 bases: TGTGCCAGCAGCCTAAGTGCCCGAGACACCATATATTTT. The chain joins TRBV11-3 to TRBJ1-3; D remains ambiguous. Germline V lookup: CDR1 SGHNT, CDR2 YENEEA. Trimming took off 5 bases at V and 8 bases at J, with 13 bases between the two ends. The CDR3 is 13 amino acids.

The chain combines TRBV20-1 with TRBJ1-1; D gene unclear. The CDR3 is 11 residues long. The germline V gene encodes CDR1 DFQATT and CDR2 SNEGSKA (reference sequence). V was clipped by 3 bases and J by 4 bases, with 6 bases between them. The CDR3: CSASALTEAFF. The CDR3 DNA reads TGCAGTGCTAGTGCCCTCACTGAAGCTTTCTTT.

The chain recombines TRBV6-5 with TRBJ2-3; TRBD2 aligns across 9 bases. V trimming: 2 bases; J trimming: 1 base; junction bases outside the gene matches: 4. In germline, CDR1 is MNHEY, CDR2 SVGAGI. The CDR3 consists of 16 residues. CDR3 in amino acids: CASSYLAGGGTDTQYF. CDR3 nucleotide sequence: TGTGCCAGCAGTTACCTTGCGGGGGGGGGCACAGATACGCAGTATTTT.

The chain has TRBV10-3 and TRBJ1-1; perhaps TRBD1 as D (5 bases). Germline-derived CDR1 and CDR2 are ENHRY and SYGVKD. V gave up 8 bases and J gave up 1 base, with 14 bases separating them. The CDR3 is 14 residues long. The DNA of the CDR3 is TGTGCCATCGGAAAAGACAGCAAGAACACTGAAGCTTTCTTT. Its translation is CAIGKDSKNTEAFF.

The V call is TRBV10-3, the J call TRBJ1-1, with D perhaps matching TRBD1 (6 bases). This CDR3 contains 13 residues. Germline CDR1 ENHRY, CDR2 SYGVKD. Trimming stripped 3 bases from V and 4 bases from J, with 9 bases between. This chain's CDR3 is CAISEGQPTEAFF. As DNA, the CDR3 is TGTGCCATCAGTGAAGGACAGCCCACTGAAGCTTTCTTT.

The J gene is TRBJ2-7, the V gene TRBV5-1; D gene ambiguous. Germline V gene lookup returns CDR1 SGHRS and CDR2 YFSETQ. The CDR3 consists of 14 residues. V shed 0 bases and J shed 3 bases, with 10 bases lying between them. The CDR3 DNA is TGCGCCAGCAGCTTGGAGGTCTCGGGCTACGAGCAGTACTTC. Its translation: CASSLEVSGYEQYF. Together with reference TRBV5-1 and TRBJ2-7, the CDR3 gives the full variable domain: KAGVTQTPRYLIKTRGQQVTLSCSPISGHRSVSWYQQTPGQGLQFLFEYFSETQRNKGNFPGRFSGRQFSNSRSEMNVSTLELGDSALYLCASSLEVSGYEQYFGPGTRLTVT.

The rearrangement joins TRBV5-5 to TRBJ1-1; the D gene is possibly TRBD1 (6 bases). Trimming pared 5 bases from V and 0 bases from J, leaving 14 bases between. This CDR3 spans 15 amino acids. Per the germline V gene, CDR1 is SGHKS and CDR2 is YYEKEE (reference sequence). The CDR3 bases are TGTGCCAGCAGAGGGGGAGGGAGACTGAACACTGAAGCTTTCTTT. Its translation: CASRGGGRLNTEAFF.

This clone was seen a handful of times. The chain links TRBV15 to TRBJ2-5; possibly TRBD1 for D (5 bases). In germline, CDR1 is LNHNV, CDR2 YYDKDF (reference sequence). The CDR3 has 14 residues. Trimming pared 3 bases from V and 5 bases from J, leaving 13 bases between. Here the CDR3 DNA reads TGTGCCACCAGCAGGGCCAGGGTCGATGAGACCCAGTACTTC. Translating it yields CATSRARVDETQYF. The whole variable domain, filled in from reference TRBV15 and TRBJ2-5, reads DAMVIQNPRYQVTQFGKPVTLSCSQTLNHNVMYWYQQKSSQAPKLLFHYYDKDFNNEADTPDNFQSRRPNTSFCFLDIRSPGLGDTAMYLCATSRARVDETQYFGPGTRLLVL.

This rearrangement joins TRBV5-6 to TRBJ1-1; D is unresolved. This CDR3 region has 14 residues. The germline V and J ends were trimmed by 3 bases and 4 bases, with 13 bases remaining between them. Germline-derived CDR1 and CDR2 are SGHDT and YYEEEE. CDR3 sequence reads: CASSWGGEGTEAFF. The CDR3, as DNA: TGTGCCAGCAGCTGGGGTGGGGAGGGCACTGAAGCTTTCTTT.

This clone was seen just once. The V gene is TRBV10-3, the J gene TRBJ2-3, with TRBD2 matching over 9 bases. Germline V gene lookup returns CDR1 ENHRY and CDR2 SYGVKD. There are 15 residues in the CDR3. The V segment lost 10 bases and the J segment 3 bases; nucleotides outside the gene matches: 11. CDR3 region: CATRPVAGATDTQYF. For the CDR3, the DNA is TGTGCCACCCGACCTGTAGCGGGAGCAACAGATACGCAGTATTTT.

The chain links TRBV11-2 to TRBJ2-1; the D is unclear. The CDR3 contains 11 residues. CDR1 is SGHAT and CDR2 is FQNNGV in the germline V gene. V lost 5 bases and J 8 bases, leaving 7 bases between the germline ends. CDR3 protein: CASSTSDEQFF. CDR3 nucleotide sequence: TGTGCCAGCAGCACGAGCGATGAGCAGTTCTTC.